This T cell receptor beta chain was identified during a study of blood T cell repertoires in COVID-19. Looking at the study overall: There were acute and convalescent COVID-19 samples, and they came from the United States, Italy and Spain. Nucleic acid was either cDNA or gDNA, and it came from T cells, B-cell-depleted T cells, or PBMCs.

How the authors handled the data: Reference gene primer amplification gave estimated nucleated cell counts. Sequencing was performed with immunoSEQ multiplex PCR; in TCRdb, only in-frame clones are kept and a portion is missing. V, J and clone size are those of that table, while D and trimming were read from the DNA. The table has roughly 170,000 clones, about 84% seen once. Allocation to cohorts depended on clinical history reported by the participants. The CDR3 is 13 amino acids. The germline V gene encodes CDR1 MNHEY and CDR2 SVGAGI. Between the trimmed V and J ends, which lost 8 bases and 1 base, there was a span of 12 bases.

What was sequenced was PBMCs or T cells enriched from blood (not recorded which). This clonotype was obtained from a middle-aged woman with acute COVID-19. The rearrangement links TRBV6-5 to TRBJ2-7; D possibly corresponds to TRBD1 (6 bases). CDR3 region: CASASQGSYEQYF. CDR3 coding DNA: TGTGCCAGCGCGAGTCAGGGGTCCTACGAGCAGTACTTC.